The 18 T cell receptor beta chains listed next were all sequenced from one sample in a study of blood T cell repertoires in COVID-19 (dated by TCRdb to about 2020). Library preparation used the immunoSEQ multiplex PCR assay. This immuneACCESS table, as held by TCRdb, lists in-frame sequences with V and J called but not all clones. Of the missing ones, under half trace to an unresolved V gene in checked studies; the others have no known cause. The sample table records approximately 60,000 clones; 78% of these occur just once. Approximately 15% of the sample comes from the top ten. Specimen: peripheral blood. These TCRs come from a man aged 55-75 years with COVID-19, enrolled during active disease.

The chain links TRBV5-1 to TRBJ1-2; D gene ambiguous. The CDR3 covers 14 residues. Trimming cost V 6 bases and J 0 bases, with 12 bases left between them. From germline, CDR1 is SGHRS and CDR2 YFSETQ. CDR3 DNA sequence: TGCGCCAGCAAAAACATCCAAGCTAACTATGGCTACACCTTC. Translating it yields CASKNIQANYGYTF. The full variable domain, completed using reference TRBV5-1 and TRBJ1-2, is KAGVTQTPRYLIKTRGQQVTLSCSPISGHRSVSWYQQTPGQGLQFLFEYFSETQRNKGNFPGRFSGRQFSNSRSEMNVSTLELGDSALYLCASKNIQANYGYTFGSGTRLTVV.

The rearrangement uses TRBV5-1 and TRBJ2-2; TRBD2 matches 7 bases. CDR1 and CDR2 from the germline V gene are SGHRS and YFSETQ. This CDR3 contains 17 residues. The V segment lost 4 bases and the J segment 0 bases; nucleotides outside the gene matches: 9. The CDR3 DNA reads as TGCGCCAGCAGCCCTATAGTTGCGGGAGCGAACACCGGGGAGCTGTTTTTT. Translation: CASSPIVAGANTGELFF.

V gene TRBV30 combines with J gene TRBJ1-5, with D uncertain. Deletions cut 0 bases from V and 5 bases from J, with 8 bases between. Germline values: CDR1 GTSNPN, CDR2 SVGIG (reference sequence). The CDR3 length is 13 residues. CDR3 residues: CAWSVGRYQPQHF. Written as DNA, the CDR3 is TGTGCCTGGAGTGTAGGGAGGTATCAGCCCCAGCATTTT.

The chain combines TRBV15 with TRBJ1-5; 7 nucleotides line up with TRBD1. From germline, CDR1 is LNHNV and CDR2 YYDKDF (reference sequence). The V and J ends lost 5 bases and 6 bases, in that order; junction bases with no gene match: 10. There are 15 residues in the CDR3. CDR3 loop: CATSEGTGQSQPQHF. The DNA for the CDR3 is TGTGCCACCAGCGAAGGAACGGGACAGAGTCAGCCCCAGCATTTT.

The J gene is TRBJ1-6, the V gene TRBV27; possible D gene TRBD1, 5 bases. The V gene's germline CDR1 is MNHEY and CDR2 SMNVEV (reference sequence). V was cut by 4 bases and J by 0 bases, with 16 bases left in between. This CDR3 is 18 amino acids long. This CDR3 reads CASSSGEPLSSYNSPLHF. DNA of the CDR3: TGTGCCAGCAGTTCGGGGGAACCGTTGAGCTCCTATAATTCACCCCTCCACTTT.

This chain's CDR3 is CASSETGAYEQYF. CDR3 nucleotide sequence: TGTGCCAGCAGTGAGACAGGGGCCTACGAGCAGTACTTC. The chain carries TRBV6-1 and TRBJ2-7, with 8 bases fitting TRBD1. Germline CDR1 MNHNS, CDR2 SASEGT. The CDR3 covers 13 residues. Trimming at V came to 3 bases and at J to 2 bases, leaving 0 bases not matched to a gene.

The CDR3 reads CASSYSGQIGNTIYF. In nucleotides, the CDR3 is TGTGCCAGCAGTTACTCAGGACAGATTGGAAACACCATATATTTT. V usage is TRBV6-5 and J usage is TRBJ1-3; D may be TRBD1 (6 bases). CDR3 length: 15 amino acids. Germline loops: CDR1 MNHEY, CDR2 SVGAGI. Trimming stripped 0 bases from V and 3 bases from J, with 9 bases between.

This clone was recorded only once. This sequence joins TRBV24-1 and TRBJ2-3; D may be TRBD1 (5 bases). This CDR3 spans 13 amino acids. Trimming removed 5 bases at V and 6 bases at J, with 11 bases between. Per germline, CDR1 KGHDR and CDR2 SFDVKD. The CDR3 DNA is TGTGCCACCAGTGTTCAGGGAAGTGATACGCAGTATTTT. It yields the protein CATSVQGSDTQYF.

The gene calls are TRBV6-5 and TRBJ2-5; 7 nucleotides line up with TRBD1. The ends lost 10 bases at V and 4 bases at J; junction bases unmatched: 9. The CDR3 length is 13 residues. Germline-derived CDR1 and CDR2 are MNHEY and SVGAGI. Here the CDR3 DNA reads TGTGCCATCGAGAACAGGGACAGAGAGACCCAGTACTTC. Protein: CAIENRDRETQYF.

The chain is built from TRBV2 and TRBJ2-7; 10 bases are shared with TRBD1. Trimming cost V 10 bases and J 6 bases; bases outside gene matches: 12. Germline V gives CDR1 SNHLY, CDR2 FYNNEI. The CDR3 extends over 14 amino acids. This CDR3 is CAILEGDRGSEQYF. The CDR3 bases are TGTGCCATACTAGAAGGGGACAGGGGCTCCGAGCAGTACTTC.

This CDR3 is CASTRTGGMANEKLFF. CDR3 sequence (DNA): TGCGCCAGCACCAGGACAGGGGGCATGGCTAATGAAAAACTGTTTTTT. The V and J genes are TRBV4-1 and TRBJ1-4; 11 bases align to TRBD1. The CDR3 contains 16 residues. CDR1 and CDR2 (germline): MGHRA, YSYEKL. V was pared by 7 bases and J by 3 bases, with 7 bases of the junction left unmatched.

The chain joins TRBV29-1 to TRBJ2-1; 9 bases are shared with TRBD1. The junction had 11 bases not matched to a gene; V was cut back by 7 bases and J by 7 bases. Germline V gene data show CDR1 as SQVTM and CDR2 as ANQGSEA. This CDR3 region has 14 residues. CDR3 loop: CSDNTGGAGNEQFF. In DNA form, the CDR3 reads TGCAGCGACAATACAGGGGGCGCAGGGAATGAGCAGTTCTTC.

This chain uses TRBV27 with TRBJ2-2; possible D gene TRBD1, 5 bases. V was cut by 10 bases and J by 2 bases, with 11 bases left in between. The V gene's germline CDR1 is MNHEY and CDR2 SMNVEV (reference sequence). The CDR3 spans 13 residues. The CDR3 nucleotides are TGTGCCATCAGGACACTTAACACCGGGGAGCTGTTTTTT. Translating it yields CAIRTLNTGELFF.

J is TRBJ2-3 and V is TRBV20-1; D not resolved. Germline lookup yields CDR1 DFQATT and CDR2 SNEGSKA (reference sequence). Trimming cost V 4 bases and J 5 bases, with 4 bases left between them. The CDR3 extends over 10 amino acids. CDR3 residues: CSATVDTQYF. The CDR3 DNA follows: TGCAGTGCTACCGTAGATACGCAGTATTTT.

This clone was counted between two and nine times. This sequence joins TRBV5-4 and TRBJ2-1; TRBD2 agrees at 9 bases. The germline CDR1 and CDR2 sequences are SGHNT and YYREEE (reference sequence). This CDR3 has 15 amino acids. The ends lost 2 bases at V and 9 bases at J; junction bases unmatched: 9. Here the CDR3 DNA reads TGTGCCAGCAGCTTTGAACTAGCGGGTTCAGGTGAGCAGTTCTTC. Its protein is CASSFELAGSGEQFF.

The rearrangement links TRBV19 to TRBJ2-7, with TRBD2 as a possible D gene (7 bases). Germline CDR1 is LNHDA and CDR2 is SQIVND (reference sequence). The V end was cut by 3 bases, the J end by 3 bases, with 15 bases between. The CDR3 covers 15 residues. The CDR3 DNA reads as TGTGCCAGTAGTATGGGACTACAGGGAATCTACGAGCAGTACTTC. It codes for CASSMGLQGIYEQYF.

In its sample, this clone was seen a few times. This chain joins TRBV2 and TRBJ1-6; D is unclear. V lost 8 bases, J lost 13 bases, and 18 bases lay in between. Germline V gene data show CDR1 as SNHLY and CDR2 as FYNNEI. There are 13 residues in the CDR3. CDR3 sequence (DNA): TGTGCCAGCTACGAGGGCAGGCTAGGTCCCCTCCACTTT. Translating it yields CASYEGRLGPLHF. Looking up the rest from reference TRBV2 and TRBJ1-6 gives the full variable domain: EPEVTQTPSHQVTQMGQEVILRCVPISNHLYFYWYRQILGQKVEFLVSFYNNEISEKSEIFDDQFSVERPDGSNFTLKIRSTKLEDSAMYFCASYEGRLGPLHFGNGTRLTVT.

The gene calls are TRBV6-5 and TRBJ1-5; the match to TRBD1 covers 8 bases. In germline, CDR1 is MNHEY, CDR2 SVGAGI. The CDR3 covers 14 residues. With V trimmed by 6 bases and J by 8 bases, 9 bases remained unmatched. The CDR3 is CASRVSGGMEPQHF. The DNA for the CDR3 is TGTGCCAGCAGAGTTTCAGGGGGCATGGAGCCCCAGCATTTT.